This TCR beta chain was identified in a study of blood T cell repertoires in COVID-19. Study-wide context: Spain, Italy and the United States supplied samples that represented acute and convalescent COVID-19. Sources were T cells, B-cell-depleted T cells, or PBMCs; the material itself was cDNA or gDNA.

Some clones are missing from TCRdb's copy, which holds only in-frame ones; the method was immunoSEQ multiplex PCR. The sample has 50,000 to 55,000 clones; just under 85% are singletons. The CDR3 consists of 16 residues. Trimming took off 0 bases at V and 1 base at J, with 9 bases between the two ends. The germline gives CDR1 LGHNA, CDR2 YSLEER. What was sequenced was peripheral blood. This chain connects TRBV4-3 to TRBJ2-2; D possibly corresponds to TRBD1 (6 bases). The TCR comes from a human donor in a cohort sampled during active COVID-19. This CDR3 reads CASSQDFRGNTGELFF. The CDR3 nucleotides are TGCGCCAGCAGCCAAGATTTCAGGGGGAACACCGGGGAGCTGTTTTTT.